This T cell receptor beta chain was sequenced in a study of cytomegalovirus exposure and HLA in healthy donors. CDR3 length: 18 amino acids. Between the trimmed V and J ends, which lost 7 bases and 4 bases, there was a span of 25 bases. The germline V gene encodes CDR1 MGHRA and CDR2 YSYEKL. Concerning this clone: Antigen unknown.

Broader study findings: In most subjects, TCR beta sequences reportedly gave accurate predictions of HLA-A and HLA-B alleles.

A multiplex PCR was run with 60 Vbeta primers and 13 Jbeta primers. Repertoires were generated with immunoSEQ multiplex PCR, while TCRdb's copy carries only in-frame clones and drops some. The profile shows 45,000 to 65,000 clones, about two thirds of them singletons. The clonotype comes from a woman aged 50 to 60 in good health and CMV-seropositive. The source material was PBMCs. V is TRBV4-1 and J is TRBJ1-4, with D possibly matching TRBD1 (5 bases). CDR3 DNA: TGCGCCAGCACCGCGGATACGGGGGGTTTCCTTCTTAATGAAAAACTGTTTTTT. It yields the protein CASTADTGGFLLNEKLFF.